Each of the 32 T cell receptor beta chains below was sequenced from the same sample in a study of response to subunit inactivated influenza vaccine (dated by TCRdb to about 2018). Library construction relied on RT-PCR. This sample was sequenced with an Illumina HiSeq 2500. TCRdb's own reprocessing of the public reads used fastp at Q25 and MiXCR and kept productive beta chains. Rows are combined by CDR3 protein, so each entry shows the most common genes and DNA. Here the sample has roughly 710,000 distinct CDR3 sequences; less than 15% occur a single time. The ten largest make up approximately 7.6% of the sample. The material was PBMCs from blood, obtained about 14 days before vaccination. These receptors were obtained from a man aged 45-65 years who received an inactivated influenza vaccine. Donor details come from another sample of the same person, matched by shared clones.

This clonotype was found many times. The gene calls are TRBV20-1 and TRBJ2-5; D is unresolved. CDR1 and CDR2 from the germline V gene are DFQATT and SNEGSKA (reference sequence). CDR3 size: 13 residues. Trimming stripped 4 bases from V and 4 bases from J, with 13 bases between. The CDR3 protein is CSATPPGLETQYF. In DNA form, the CDR3 reads TGCAGTGCTACCCCCCCCGGTTTAGAGACCCAGTACTTC.

A note on this clonotype: One junction end disagrees with the germline gene, perhaps due to a read error. J is TRBJ1-2 and V is TRBV24-1; D uncertain. The CDR3 sequence is 14 residues long. CDR1 is KGHDR and CDR2 is SFDVKD in the germline V gene. CDR3 sequence reads: CATSDFAAGGRLSF. The CDR3 coding sequence is TGTGCCACCAGTGATTTCGCCGCAGGCGGTCGGTTGTCCTTC.

This chain connects TRBV7-9 to TRBJ2-3, with TRBD2 matching 9 bases. J was trimmed by 4 bases and V by 5 bases; bases with no gene match: 7. Germline lookup yields CDR1 SEHNR and CDR2 FQNEAQ (reference sequence). The length of the CDR3 is 15 residues. CDR3 DNA: TGTGCCAGCAGCAAGGAAGGGACTAGCCCAGATACGCAGTATTTT. As protein: CASSKEGTSPDTQYF.

The chain combines TRBV6-1 with TRBJ2-7, with D perhaps TRBD1 (5 bases). CDR1 MNHNS and CDR2 SASEGT come from the germline V gene. The V end was cut by 4 bases, the J end by 2 bases, with 12 bases between. This CDR3 region has 14 residues. DNA for the CDR3: TGTGCCAGCAGTGTGCAGGGCCGAACCTACGAGCAGTACTTC. Translated, it gives CASSVQGRTYEQYF.

This clonotype was detected only a few times. The chain uses TRBV12-3 or TRBV12-4 and TRBJ2-3, with D possibly being TRBD1 or TRBD2 (5 bases each). V lost 3 bases, J lost 2 bases, and 12 bases lay in between. The CDR3 extends over 15 amino acids. The CDR3 DNA follows: TGTGCCAGCAGTTTGGGGGACCACCTCACAGATACGCAGTATTTT. It yields the protein CASSLGDHLTDTQYF.

The chain is built from TRBV20-1 and TRBJ2-3; 11 bases agree with TRBD2. V lost 4 bases and J lost 3; bases outside the gene matches: 6. The CDR3 runs to 15 residues. The germline gives CDR1 DFQATT, CDR2 SNEGSKA (reference sequence). The DNA for the CDR3 is TGCAGTGCTATTCTTAGCGGGAGGGCAACAGATACGCAGTATTTT. Its protein is CSAILSGRATDTQYF.

The V gene is TRBV6-5, the J gene TRBJ1-2, with 7 bases fitting TRBD1. The V and J ends lost 2 bases and 5 bases, in that order; junction bases with no gene match: 2. This CDR3 region has 13 residues. The germline V gene encodes CDR1 MNHEY and CDR2 SVGAGI. The CDR3 nucleotides are TGTGCCAGCAGTTACAGACAGGGTTATGGCTACACCTTC. Its translation: CASSYRQGYGYTF.

This clonotype was observed once. V gene TRBV7-2 combines with J gene TRBJ2-5, with a possible D match to TRBD2 (6 bases). Germline V lookup: CDR1 SGHTA, CDR2 FQGNSA. The CDR3 covers 15 residues. Between the trimmed V and J ends, which lost 5 bases and 5 bases, there was a span of 18 bases. The CDR3 DNA follows: TGTGCCAGCAGCCGACTTGAGCGGGTGCAGGAGACCCAGTACTTC. The encoded protein is CASSRLERVQETQYF.

This clonotype was seen a handful of times. This chain connects TRBV2 to TRBJ1-2; D might be TRBD1 (6 bases). The CDR3 loop spans 11 amino acids. Germline CDR1 SNHLY, CDR2 FYNNEI. V was cut by 8 bases and J by 14 bases, with 18 bases left in between. The CDR3 bases are TGTGCCAGCGGAAACAGGGCCCCTACTACCTTC. Translated: CASGNRAPTTF.

This CDR3 is CASSPGLSRDEQFF. The DNA for the CDR3 is TGTGCCAGCAGTCCGGGACTCTCCAGGGATGAGCAGTTCTTC. This chain connects TRBV27 to TRBJ2-1, with D maybe TRBD2 (6 bases). Germline CDR1 is MNHEY and CDR2 is SMNVEV (reference sequence). V was trimmed by 5 bases and J by 8 bases, leaving 16 bases between them. The CDR3 totals 14 residues.

The chain is built from TRBV7-9 and TRBJ1-1; 7 bases map to TRBD1. CDR1 and CDR2 (germline): SEHNR, FQNEAQ (reference sequence). The V and J ends lost 7 bases and 5 bases, in that order; junction bases with no gene match: 7. The CDR3 has 13 residues. The CDR3 reads CASNSDRDTEAFF. Here the CDR3 DNA reads TGTGCCAGCAACAGCGACAGGGATACTGAAGCTTTCTTT.

The chain couples TRBV5-5 to TRBJ2-3, with D perhaps TRBD2 (6 bases). The CDR3 loop spans 16 amino acids. V dropped 0 bases and J dropped 2 bases, with 13 bases sitting between them. Germline-derived CDR1 and CDR2 are SGHKS and YYEKEE (reference sequence). DNA of the CDR3: TGTGCCAGCAGCTTGGGCCGCGGGACCGCCACAGATACGCAGTATTTT. Translation gives CASSLGRGTATDTQYF.

This clonotype was counted at least ten times. The CDR3 nucleotides read TGTGCCAGCAGCAGGACTAGCGGGTTCGCGAACACCGGGGAGCTGTTTTTT. Its protein product is CASSRTSGFANTGELFF. The J gene is TRBJ2-2, the V gene TRBV3-1; 11 bases agree with TRBD2. With 5 bases clipped from V and 0 bases from J, the junction kept 5 bases outside the gene matches. Germline CDR1 is LGHDT and CDR2 is YNNKEL (reference sequence). The CDR3 covers 17 residues.

V and J are TRBV7-2 and TRBJ2-5; no clear D gene. The germline V gene has CDR1 SGHTA and CDR2 FQGNSA. V lost 8 bases and J lost 1, with 11 bases in between. The CDR3 runs to 13 residues. CDR3 sequence (DNA): TGTGCCAGCGCCTCCAGAGGCCAAGAGACCCAGTACTTC. Amino acid sequence: CASASRGQETQYF.

This chain joins TRBV7-2 and TRBJ2-7; the match to TRBD1 covers 7 bases. With 5 bases clipped from V and 6 bases from J, the junction kept 10 bases outside the gene matches. CDR3 length: 14 amino acids. Germline CDR1 SGHTA, CDR2 FQGNSA. CDR3 nucleotide sequence: TGTGCCAGCAGCCCCCAGGGGGTGCCCTCCGAGCAGTACTTC. Its protein is CASSPQGVPSEQYF.

The gene calls are TRBV4-2 and TRBJ2-3; D uncertain. Germline V lookup: CDR1 LGHNA, CDR2 YNFKEQ. V shed 0 bases and J shed 0 bases, with 10 bases lying between them. This CDR3 is 16 amino acids long. The CDR3 loop reads CASSQDRDSSTDTQYF. CDR3 sequence (DNA): TGTGCCAGCAGCCAAGATAGGGATTCTAGCACAGATACGCAGTATTTT.

This rearrangement joins TRBV6-2 or TRBV6-3 to TRBJ2-2, with TRBD2 identical over 7 bases. The CDR3 runs 17 residues. Per the germline V gene, CDR1 is MNHEY and CDR2 is SVGEGT. Losses at the gene ends were 6 bases for V and 0 bases for J; bases not matched to a gene: 10. The CDR3 loop is CASRPAGDPTNTGELFF. CDR3 in DNA: TGTGCCAGCAGACCTGCGGGGGACCCGACGAACACCGGGGAGCTGTTTTTT.

This clonotype was counted between two and nine times. This chain joins TRBV7-2 and TRBJ2-3; 7 bases fit TRBD2. This CDR3 contains 17 residues. The germline CDR1 and CDR2 sequences are SGHTA and FQGNSA. J was trimmed by 1 base and V by 2 bases; bases with no gene match: 9. DNA of the CDR3: TGTGCCAGCAGCTTACGGGGCTTTGCGGGGGGCACAGATACGCAGTATTTT. This sequence encodes CASSLRGFAGGTDTQYF.

The rearrangement uses TRBV4-3 and TRBJ2-7, with 9 bases that match TRBD2. J lost 6 bases, V lost 3 bases, and 12 bases had no gene match. Looked up from germline, CDR1 is LGHNA and CDR2 is YSLEER. This CDR3 is built from 16 residues. The CDR3 DNA reads as TGCGCCAGCAGCCACATAGCGGGGGTCACCAGAATCGAGCAGTACTTC. As protein: CASSHIAGVTRIEQYF.

This clonotype was recorded a few times. The chain links TRBV20-1 to TRBJ2-7, with TRBD1 identical over 10 bases. Looked up from germline, CDR1 is DFQATT and CDR2 is SNEGSKA (reference sequence). The CDR3 sequence is 16 residues long. The V and J ends lost 5 bases and 2 bases, in that order; junction bases with no gene match: 12. The chain's CDR3 is CSAPRRTGGPTYEQYF. DNA of the CDR3: TGCAGTGCTCCTCGACGGACAGGGGGGCCTACCTACGAGCAGTACTTC.

The chain recombines TRBV29-1 with TRBJ1-4; D is ambiguous. Between the trimmed V and J ends, which lost 4 bases and 10 bases, there was a span of 16 bases. This CDR3 contains 13 residues. Germline V lookup: CDR1 SQVTM, CDR2 ANQGSEA. CDR3 sequence reads: CSVGESRRGKLFF. The CDR3 coding sequence is TGCAGCGTTGGAGAGTCGAGGAGAGGAAAACTGTTTTTT.

This clonotype was seen a few times. The genes are TRBV11-2 and TRBJ2-3; a weak D match, TRBD2 (6 bases). From germline, CDR1 is SGHAT and CDR2 FQNNGV. The CDR3 covers 15 residues. V lost 3 bases and J 6 bases, leaving 16 bases between the germline ends. The CDR3 region is CASSFRIGGRDTQYF. Written as DNA, the CDR3 is TGTGCCAGCAGCTTCCGTATCGGGGGAAGGGATACGCAGTATTTT.

This clonotype was counted a few times. V is TRBV18 and J is TRBJ1-1; tentatively, D is TRBD1 (6 bases). Trimming pared 2 bases from V and 4 bases from J, leaving 17 bases between. Germline CDR1 and CDR2: KGHSH and LQKENI. The CDR3 consists of 16 residues. The CDR3 bases are TGTGCCAGCTCACCAAAACAAACAGGGTGGGGCACTGAAGCTTTCTTT. Its translation is CASSPKQTGWGTEAFF.

This clonotype was seen ten or more times. The chain combines TRBV5-8 with TRBJ1-4; 8 positions agree with TRBD1. V shed 2 bases and J 6 bases; nucleotides not matched to a gene: 3. CDR1 is SGHTS and CDR2 is YDEGEE in the germline V gene. The CDR3 totals 14 residues. The CDR3 DNA reads as TGTGCCAGCAGCTTACCAGGGGGCGATGAAAAACTGTTTTTT. Translated, it gives CASSLPGGDEKLFF. Using reference TRBV5-8 and TRBJ1-4 for the parts outside the CDR3, the full variable domain is EAGVTQSPTHLIKTRGQQATLRCSPISGHTSVYWYQQALGLGLQFLLWYDEGEERNRGNFPPRFSGRQFPNYSSELNVNALELEDSALYLCASSLPGGDEKLFFGSGTQLSVL.

This clonotype came up a few times. The V call is TRBV2, the J call TRBJ2-7, with 8 bases identical to TRBD2. The germline V gene encodes CDR1 SNHLY and CDR2 FYNNEI. V gave up 0 bases and J gave up 0 bases; unmatched junction bases: 4. The CDR3 is 16 amino acids. CDR3 loop: CASSEASGTSSYEQYF. The CDR3 DNA follows: TGTGCCAGCAGTGAAGCTAGCGGGACGAGCTCCTACGAGCAGTACTTC.

This clonotype was recorded a few times. V and J are TRBV18 and TRBJ2-7; 16 nucleotides match TRBD2. This CDR3 has 23 residues. The V gene end was trimmed by 4 bases and the J gene end by 0 bases; junction bases not matched to a gene: 21. CDR1 is KGHSH, CDR2 LQKENI, per germline. For the CDR3, the DNA is TGTGCCAGCTCACGCCTCGGAGGGACTAGCGGGAGGGCCGAAACGGGAGTCTCCTACGAGCAGTACTTC. It specifies CASSRLGGTSGRAETGVSYEQYF.

V usage is TRBV7-2 and J usage is TRBJ2-5; 9 nucleotides line up with TRBD1. V shed 5 bases, J shed 5 bases, and the junction held 9 bases outside the gene matches. The germline V gene has CDR1 SGHTA and CDR2 FQGNSA. This CDR3 contains 15 residues. For the CDR3, the DNA is TGTGCCAGCAGCAAACCGACAGGGGGTTGGGAGACCCAGTACTTC. As protein: CASSKPTGGWETQYF.

The V and J genes are TRBV9 and TRBJ2-3; the D gene could be TRBD1 or TRBD2 (5 bases each). The germline CDR1 and CDR2 sequences are SGDLS and YYNGEE. V was pared by 5 bases and J by 6 bases, with 10 bases between. The CDR3 is made up of 12 amino acids. The CDR3 region has the DNA TGTGCCAGCAGGGGGGAGTTGGATACGCAGTATTTT. It specifies CASRGELDTQYF.

This clonotype was seen only a few times. J is TRBJ2-3 and V is TRBV20-1; TRBD2 is a possible D gene (6 bases). This CDR3 comprises 16 residues. The V gene lost 0 bases and the J gene lost 2 bases, with 15 bases spanning the gap. CDR1 and CDR2 from the germline V gene are DFQATT and SNEGSKA (reference sequence). As DNA, the CDR3 is TGCAGTGCTAGAGATCCGGGACTGGGACCCACAGATACGCAGTATTTT. Protein product: CSARDPGLGPTDTQYF.

This clonotype came up a few times. This chain joins TRBV5-1 and TRBJ2-1, with 10 bases aligning to TRBD1. Germline loops: CDR1 SGHRS, CDR2 YFSETQ. J was trimmed by 5 bases and V by 4 bases; bases with no gene match: 6. The CDR3 length is 15 residues. The chain's CDR3 is CASSPGQGPHNEQFF. CDR3 nucleotides: TGCGCCAGCAGCCCGGGACAGGGGCCCCACAATGAGCAGTTCTTC.

The genes are TRBV3-1 and TRBJ2-1; 7 bases align to TRBD2. Germline V gene sequence: CDR1 LGHDT, CDR2 YNNKEL (reference sequence). The CDR3 runs to 13 residues. After removal of 0 bases from V and 10 bases from J, the junction contained 3 bases not matched to a gene. The CDR3 sequence is CASSQEWTREQFF. In DNA, the CDR3 is TGTGCCAGCAGCCAAGAGTGGACTAGGGAGCAGTTCTTC.

J is TRBJ2-5 and V is TRBV11-2, with TRBD2 identical over 9 bases. Per germline, CDR1 SGHAT and CDR2 FQNNGV. V dropped 2 bases and J dropped 4; count of bases not matched to a gene: 8. The CDR3 is made up of 16 amino acids. CDR3 region: CASSLQSSGTGETQYF. CDR3 bases: TGTGCCAGCAGCTTACAGTCTAGCGGGACGGGAGAGACCCAGTACTTC.